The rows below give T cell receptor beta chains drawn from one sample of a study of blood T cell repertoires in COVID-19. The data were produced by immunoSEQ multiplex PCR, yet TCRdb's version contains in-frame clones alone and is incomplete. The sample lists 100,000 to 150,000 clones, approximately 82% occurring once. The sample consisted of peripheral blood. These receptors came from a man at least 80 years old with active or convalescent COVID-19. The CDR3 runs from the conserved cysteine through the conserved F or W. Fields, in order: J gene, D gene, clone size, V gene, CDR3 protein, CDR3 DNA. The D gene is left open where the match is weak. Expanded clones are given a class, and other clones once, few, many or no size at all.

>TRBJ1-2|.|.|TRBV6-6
CASTLMTGLYGYTF
TGTGCCAGCACCCTAATGACAGGCCTCTATGGCTACACCTTC
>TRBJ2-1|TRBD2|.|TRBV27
CASSLKGLAGGSSYNEQFF
TGTGCCAGCAGTTTAAAAGGGCTAGCGGGGGGTTCCTCCTACAATGAGCAGTTCTTC
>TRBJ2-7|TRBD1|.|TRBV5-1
CASSLAPTGGYGEQYF
TGCGCCAGCAGCTTGGCCCCGACAGGGGGATACGGTGAGCAGTACTTC
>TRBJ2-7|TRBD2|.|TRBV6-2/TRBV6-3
CASSTHGAGVLYEQYF
TGTGCCAGCAGTACCCATGGAGCGGGAGTACTATACGAGCAGTACTTC
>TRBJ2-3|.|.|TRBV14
CASSRLTGTSTDTQYF
TGTGCCAGCAGCCGATTGACAGGGACTAGCACAGATACGCAGTATTTT
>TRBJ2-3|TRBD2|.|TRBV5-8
CASSLGLAGGTDTQYF
TGTGCCAGCAGTCTCGGACTAGCGGGGGGGACAGATACGCAGTATTTT
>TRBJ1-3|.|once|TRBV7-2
CASSSQGNTIYF
TGTGCCAGCAGCTCACAGGGAAACACCATATATTTT
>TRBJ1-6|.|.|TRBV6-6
CASSTDETYNSPLHF
TGTGCCAGCAGTACCGATGAGACATATAATTCACCCCTCCACTTT
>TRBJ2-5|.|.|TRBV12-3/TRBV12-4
CASSVGDRGTQYF
TGTGCCAGCAGTGTCGGAGATAGAGGGACCCAGTACTTC
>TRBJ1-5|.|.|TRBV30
CAWSGGGNQPQHF
TGTGCCTGGAGCGGGGGAGGCAATCAGCCCCAGCATTTT
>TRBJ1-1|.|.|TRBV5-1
CASALPMNTEAFF
TGCGCCAGCGCTCTACCGATGAACACTGAAGCTTTCTTT
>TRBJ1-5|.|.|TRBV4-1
CASSQEGGIGPQHF
TGCGCCAGCAGCCAAGAGGGGGGTATTGGGCCCCAGCATTTT
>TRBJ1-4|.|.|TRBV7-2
CASSLVAGSNEKLFF
TGTGCCAGCAGCTTAGTTGCGGGTTCTAATGAAAAACTGTTTTTT
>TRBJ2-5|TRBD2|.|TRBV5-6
CASSTLAGEFQETQYF
TGTGCCAGCAGCACCCTAGCGGGGGAGTTCCAAGAGACCCAGTACTTC
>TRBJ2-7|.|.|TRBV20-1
CSAEVVYEQYF
TGCAGTGCTGAGGTGGTTTACGAGCAGTACTTC
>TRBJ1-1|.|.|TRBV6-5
CASSYTNPPNTEAFF
TGTGCCAGCAGTTACACTAACCCCCCGAACACTGAAGCTTTCTTT
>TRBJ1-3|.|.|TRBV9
CASSVGTTGNTIYF
TGTGCCAGCAGCGTCGGGACAACTGGAAACACCATATATTTT
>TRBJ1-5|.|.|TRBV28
CASSRYREGQPQHF
TGTGCCAGCAGCCGATACAGGGAGGGTCAGCCCCAGCATTTT
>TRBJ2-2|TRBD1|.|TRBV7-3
CASSKGQGATGELFF
TGTGCCAGCAGTAAGGGACAGGGGGCGACCGGGGAGCTGTTTTTT
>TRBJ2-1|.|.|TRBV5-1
CASNLQGANEQFF
TGCGCCAGCAACTTACAGGGAGCCAATGAGCAGTTCTTC
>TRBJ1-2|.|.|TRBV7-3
CASSYEVDYGYTF
TGTGCCAGCAGTTACGAGGTCGACTATGGCTACACCTTC
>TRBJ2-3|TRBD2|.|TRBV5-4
CASSEGLAAVDTQYF
TGTGCCAGCAGCGAGGGACTAGCGGCGGTAGATACGCAGTATTTT
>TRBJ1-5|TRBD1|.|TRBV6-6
CASSQTGGGQPQHF
TGTGCCAGCAGTCAAACAGGGGGCGGTCAGCCCCAGCATTTT
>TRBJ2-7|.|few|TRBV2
CASSEVPGVSYEQYF
TGTGCCAGCAGTGAAGTCCCGGGGGTCTCCTACGAGCAGTACTTC
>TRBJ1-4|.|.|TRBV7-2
CASSSPTGFRSEKLFF
TGTGCCAGCAGCTCCCCTACAGGTTTTCGAAGTGAAAAACTGTTTTTT
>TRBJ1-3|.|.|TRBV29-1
CSVGPGVGNTIYF
TGCAGCGTTGGACCGGGTGTCGGAAACACCATATATTTT
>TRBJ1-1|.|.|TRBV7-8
CASSLQGGGAEAFF
TGTGCCAGCAGCTTGCAAGGCGGGGGGGCTGAAGCTTTCTTT
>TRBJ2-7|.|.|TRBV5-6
CASRSGQQTYEQYF
TGTGCCAGCAGATCGGGACAACAGACCTACGAGCAGTACTTC
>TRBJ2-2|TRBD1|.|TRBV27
CASSRTGSIGELFF
TGTGCCAGCAGCAGGACAGGGTCTATCGGGGAGCTGTTTTTT
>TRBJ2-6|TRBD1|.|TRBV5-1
CASSLGTGSPGANVLTF
TGCGCCAGCAGCTTGGGGACAGGGAGCCCTGGGGCCAACGTCCTGACTTTC
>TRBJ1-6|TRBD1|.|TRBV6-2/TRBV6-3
CASSSPWTGSPLHF
TGTGCCAGCAGTTCCCCGTGGACAGGGTCACCCCTCCACTTT
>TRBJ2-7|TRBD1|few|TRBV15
CATSRAGTVSLEQYF
TGTGCCACCAGCAGAGCCGGGACAGTGAGCTTGGAGCAGTACTTC
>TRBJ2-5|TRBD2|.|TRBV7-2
CASSLGQLAGSQETQYF
TGTGCCAGCAGCTTAGGACAACTAGCGGGGAGTCAAGAGACCCAGTACTTC
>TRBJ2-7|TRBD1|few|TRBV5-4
CASTRTGGYEQYF
TGTGCCAGCACTAGGACAGGGGGCTACGAGCAGTACTTC
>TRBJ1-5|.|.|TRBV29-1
CSVGANSNQPQHF
TGCAGCGTTGGGGCTAATAGCAATCAGCCCCAGCATTTT
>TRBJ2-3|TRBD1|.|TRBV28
CASMGQGAADTQYF
TGTGCCAGCATGGGACAGGGGGCGGCAGATACGCAGTATTTT
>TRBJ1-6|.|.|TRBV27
CASSTPGGGYNSPLHF
TGTGCCAGCAGCACCCCGGGGGGAGGGTATAATTCACCCCTCCACTTT
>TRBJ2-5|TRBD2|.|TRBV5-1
CASRYSLAVQETQYF
TGCGCCAGCAGGTACTCGCTAGCGGTACAAGAGACCCAGTACTTC
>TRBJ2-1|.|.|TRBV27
CASLGRWQFF
TGTGCCAGCCTGGGCAGGTGGCAGTTCTTC